These 6 T cell receptor beta chains share one sample of origin, sequenced in a study of T cell changes during pregnancy in multiple sclerosis. The assay was immunoSEQ multiplex PCR, and TCRdb's table has in-frame clones only and misses some. The data hold some 29,000 clones, with about 90% observed a single time. Sequenced here: CD8+ T cells from peripheral blood mononuclear cells, sampled before pregnancy. The source of these receptors is a female donor with multiple sclerosis, enrolled in a pregnancy study.

The J gene is TRBJ2-5, the V gene TRBV7-6; the match to TRBD2 covers 14 bases. Germline-derived CDR1 and CDR2 are SGHVS and FNYEAQ. Trimming at V came to 4 bases and at J to 4 bases, leaving 14 bases not matched to a gene. This CDR3 is built from 19 residues. The CDR3 reads CASSSVTSGRALVRETQYF. CDR3 DNA: TGTGCCAGCAGCTCAGTGACTAGCGGGAGGGCCTTGGTGAGAGAGACCCAGTACTTC.

The chain employs TRBV27 and TRBJ2-7; 7 nucleotides line up with TRBD2. The germline V gene has CDR1 MNHEY and CDR2 SMNVEV (reference sequence). The junction had 12 bases not matched to a gene; V was cut back by 5 bases and J by 2 bases. The CDR3 has 16 residues. In DNA, the CDR3 is TGTGCCAGCAGTCTACTCCAAGGCGGGGGTCCCTACGAGCAGTACTTC. It encodes CASSLLQGGGPYEQYF.

The chain recombines TRBV6-1 with TRBJ2-1; TRBD2 matches at 13 bases. Germline loops: CDR1 MNHNS, CDR2 SASEGT. CDR3 length: 15 amino acids. After removal of 4 bases from V and 8 bases from J, the junction contained 5 bases not matched to a gene. The CDR3 reads CASSVGLAGVDEQFF. Here the CDR3 DNA reads TGTGCCAGCAGTGTCGGACTAGCGGGAGTGGATGAGCAGTTCTTC.

V and J are TRBV5-6 and TRBJ1-1; D might be TRBD1 (6 bases). CDR1 is SGHDT and CDR2 is YYEEEE in the germline V gene. The CDR3 extends over 14 amino acids. Deletions cut 4 bases from V and 7 bases from J, with 17 bases between. The CDR3 protein is CASSGNRDGIEAFF. The CDR3 DNA follows: TGTGCCAGCAGCGGCAACAGGGACGGGATTGAAGCTTTCTTT.

The gene calls are TRBV12-1 and TRBJ2-1; the D call in the table, TRBD2, was not verified against the DNA. TRBV12-1 is a known pseudogene. This CDR3 comprises 18 residues. The CDR3 nucleotides are TGTGCCAGCAGCTTAGGGCGTACTGGACTAGCGGGATACAATGAGCAGTTCTTC. Residues: CASSLGRTGLAGYNEQFF.

The rearrangement joins TRBV4-2 to TRBJ2-1, with TRBD1 matching 9 bases. This CDR3 contains 14 residues. The J segment lost 7 bases and the V segment lost 2 bases, leaving 3 bases of the junction unmatched. Germline V lookup: CDR1 LGHNA, CDR2 YNFKEQ. The CDR3 loop reads CASSQTGGRNEQFF. The CDR3 nucleotides read TGTGCCAGCAGCCAAACAGGGGGCAGGAATGAGCAGTTCTTC.